The sequence of this T cell receptor beta chain was determined in a study of cytomegalovirus exposure and HLA in healthy donors (dated by TCRdb to 2015 to 2018). Study-level background: An earlier analysis of roughly 630 of the donors reported about 250 Gb of sequence data and approximately 110 million unique TCR beta sequences from some 180 million T cells. Roughly 320 gigabases of sequencing data and around 80 million unique TCR sequences made up an early release that covered about 640 HLA-typed donors. Of the 300 to 500 genotyped donors, 75% to 85% were placed in the genetic ancestry cluster associated with self-reported Caucasian donors. The study was designed to test whether signatures of past pathogen exposure could be identified by cataloging public T cell receptors. The study used immunosequencing to profile the T cell repertoires of 666 subjects and linked those repertoires to cytomegalovirus serostatus. A separate validation cohort of 100 to 150 different subjects was used in addition to the approximately 610-subject first cohort. To predict cytomegalovirus infection status, the study combined high-throughput TCR immunosequencing, statistical association of individual TCRs with disease status, and machine learning. A later analysis re-examined previously published TCR beta repertoires from more than 600 donors and added high-resolution HLA genotyping to investigate patterns of TCR occurrence. The later analysis used no new phenotypic data to find candidate immune exposures, relying instead on TCR beta sequences and their occurrence across donors. An earlier analysis of fewer than 700 of the donors applied high-throughput TCR beta sequencing to assess whether each TCR beta V gene segment acted as functional or pseudogenic. Donor age, sex, ethnicity and CMV serostatus were collected together with the repertoire data. In a later genetic analysis, genome-wide SNP genotypes for about three fifths of the roughly 670 donors were used, and that subset was treated as a discovery cohort. Every repertoire in the discovery cohort had been generated on one and the same sequencing platform. HLA typing covered class I and class II loci at four-digit resolution. The number of donors typed differed by locus, with about 629-630 for A, B, C, DRB1 and DQB1, over 500 for DQA1, over 600 for DPA1, and approximately 470 for DPB1. Because of strong linkage in the cohort, five DR-DQ haplotypes were treated as single units for association and clustering. Across approximately 420 genotyped donors of the cohort, an average of roughly 200,000 unique TCR beta nucleotide sequences per donor were sequenced, and roughly 20% of those sequences were non-productive.

The cohort comprised 670 or so healthy bone marrow donors. Cohort members were all nominally healthy when sampled, although unrecorded immune exposures were likely present. The donor was CMV seronegative and belonged to the group of around 350 seronegative cohort members. A peripheral blood sample was collected from each donor, and TCR beta sequencing was performed on peripheral blood mononuclear cells. The Qiagen DNeasy Blood Extraction Kit was used to extract genomic DNA from the blood cell samples. Library generation was performed with the immunoSEQ multiplex PCR assay. For the multiplex PCR, a mixture combining 60 forward primers for TCR Vbeta segments and 13 reverse primers for TCR Jbeta segments was used. The CDR3 region of rearranged TCR beta genes was amplified from genomic DNA with a multiplex PCR assay. On the Illumina HiSeq System, the amplified TCR beta libraries were sequenced as 87-base-pair reads. In the authors' own workflow: In a later analysis, tens of millions of unique TCR beta chains were counted across the 690 or so repertoires, and about 9.9 million of these chains were shared by at least two donors. To remove PCR and sequencing errors, raw reads were error-corrected and collapsed into unique sequences using a nearest-neighbor algorithm that merged closely related sequences. Alignment of CDR3 sequences to IMGT reference sequences was used to assign V, D and J gene segments. For a sequence to be retained, at least a six-nucleotide match to both a V gene segment and a J gene segment was required. Rearrangements were classified as productive when the CDR3 lacked stop codons and remained in frame with V and J, and all other rearrangements were classified as non-productive. CDR3 was defined by IMGT convention, running from the second conserved V-encoded cysteine to the conserved J-encoded phenylalanine. The earlier analysis of roughly 590 of the donors excluded any sequence lacking an unambiguous match to a single V gene segment. An earlier analysis of some 500 of the donors classified V segments as functional when productive rearrangements were above 56.7% and as segregating when the standard deviation between donors was above 5%. A statistical classification framework was built for diagnosing cytomegalovirus status from the catalog of TCR beta chain sequences. A later analysis assigned V and J genes by comparing TCR nucleotide sequences with IMGT/GENE-DB human TR gene sequences. The TCRdist pipeline was used in a later analysis to assign CDR3 sequences and most-parsimonious VDJ recombination scenarios. In a later analysis, every TCR beta chain was defined by the combination of its CDR3 amino acid sequence and its V-gene family, and reads without a unique V-gene family were dropped. As a way to deal with suspected cross-contamination and a sequencing artifact, a later analysis dropped more than 500 nucleotide sequences that were highly shared and had low generation probability. For each public chain, a later analysis derived a clonal expansion index from normalized ranks of inferred template counts within each repertoire. In a later analysis, generation probabilities were computed using a VDJ recombination model fitted to out-of-frame rearrangements, and the results were checked against IGoR. In a later analysis, hypergeometric tests were used to score TCR-TCR, TCR-HLA and TCR-CMV co-occurrence, with a repertoire-size bias correction applied to TCR pairs. A later analysis estimated false discovery rates by permuting HLA or CMV assignments 20 times. In a later analysis, co-occurring TCRs were grouped with DBSCAN, and TCRdist sequence similarity was added when clustering was performed within HLA-allele-positive subsets. Repertoires with fewer than 30,000 or more than 120,000 public chains were left out of co-occurrence clustering, as were five repertoires with anomalous nucleotide sharing. This immuneACCESS table, as held by TCRdb, lists in-frame sequences with V and J called but not all clones. Of the missing ones, under half trace to an unresolved V gene in checked studies; the others have no known cause. V and J calls and clone size come straight from that table; D and trimming were deduced from the DNA. The sample table records 100,000 to 150,000 clones; around 72% of these occur just once. The biggest ten clones account for around 1.8% of the sample.

The CDR3 goes from the cysteine to the phenylalanine over 16 residues. The retained sequence is limited to the CDR3, 48 bases, with the frame set at the first base. For CDR1 and CDR2, the germline V gene lists SGHRS and YFSETQ. Germline trimming amounts to 7 bases on V and 0 bases on J, with 9 as the count of junction bases outside the gene matches. General conclusions and limits of the study: This cohort had only TCR beta chains sequenced, and the lack of alpha or paired-chain data limited which features could be detected. In the study, about 150 TCR beta chains were listed as associated with cytomegalovirus. A further reported finding was that TCR beta sequences accurately predicted the HLA-A and HLA-B alleles for most subjects in the first cohort. When HLA alleles, especially DR and DQ, strongly co-occurred, attributing TCR associations to individual alleles was difficult. Most CMV-associated TCR beta chains appeared to be HLA-restricted in a later analysis, and the HLA associations seemed to be driven largely by CMV exposure. A later genetic analysis associated a missense DCLRE1C variant with V-gene and J-gene trimming of TCR beta chains, and an independent cohort replicated the association. According to the authors, the approach could potentially be generalized to other disease states and immunological phenotypes. In an earlier analysis of roughly 560 of the donors, most TCR beta V segments were observed in productive rearrangements about 90% or about 30% of the time, broadly matching IMGT annotations. In a later analysis, HLA-associated TCR beta chains were found to be more clonally expanded and to have lower generation probabilities than equally common non-associated chains. Because counts were too low, fewer than 20 rarely observed V segments, including chromosome 9 orphons, were excluded from the earlier analysis of about 500 of the donors. Immune exposure information for the cohort was limited to CMV serostatus. According to a later analysis, parvovirus B19, influenza, CMV and Epstein-Barr virus appeared linked to several top co-occurrence clusters. Presence/absence analyses assumed roughly uniform sequencing depth across donors, an assumption that may not hold. Most TCR sequences were seen in very few donors, while some public TCRs were found in many individuals. In a later analysis, TCR association rates were found to vary across HLA loci, with the most associated TCRs seen for DRB1 alleles and the fewest for HLA-C alleles. Linkage disequilibrium might explain the correlated functional status among segregating V segments, but an unknown experimental factor could not be excluded. Compared with the 666-donor mean, donors in an Asian-associated ancestry cluster had fewer N-insertions in productive TCRs, according to a later genetic analysis. Some IMGT-functional V segments, including TRBV6-2 and TRBV6-3, could not be told apart with the 87-base-pair reads, so those segments were excluded. HLA typing was unavailable for some donors at each locus, so association tests used only the typed subset. Three of the identified cytomegalovirus-associated TCR beta chains were confirmed in vitro to be specific for cytomegalovirus antigens. Cytomegalovirus status was reported to be diagnosed by the classifier with high specificity and sensitivity in both the original and validation cohorts. A cluster of highly shared sequence variants was judged likely to be a technical artifact of the sequencing pipeline. In a later analysis, 15,000 to 20,000 TCR beta sequences were associated with specific HLA alleles at a false discovery rate of 0.05.

Concerning this clone itself: The antigen this receptor binds is unknown. No much larger clonotype is one base removed from it; base qualities were not supplied.

The chain is made from TRBV5-1 and TRBJ2-1; 8 nucleotides in the junction match TRBD2. This receptor was obtained from a woman aged 40 to 50 in good health and CMV-seronegative. Sequenced: PBMCs. The nucleotide sequence reads as follows: TGCGCCAGCGGGGCGGGGGGAGGGAGCTCCTACAATGAGCAGTTCTTC. Its protein is CASGAGGGSSYNEQFF.